The sequence of this TCR beta chain was determined in a study of Ad26.COV2.S vaccination and SARS-CoV-2 variants. This CDR3 region has 16 residues. Per the germline V gene, CDR1 is SGHTA and CDR2 is FQGNSA. The ends were cut back, 3 bases at V and 12 bases at J, with 24 bases in the middle. Study-level findings and limits: Reportedly, after vaccination the spike-specific CD8+ and CD4+ T cell responses displayed substantial breadth. Those who received vaccine or placebo ended up with similar non-spike TCR breadth. Placebo recipients trailed vaccine recipients in spike-specific TCR breadth. There was a possibility that the TCR breadth and depth analyses underestimated total T cell responses.

Assay used: immunoSEQ multiplex PCR; TCRdb lists only in-frame clones, some missing. This sample has about 350,000 clones, with under 95% found just once. Remarks on this clone: The target antigen is unknown.

This clonotype was sampled from a human donor who had recovered from COVID-19. This specimen was peripheral blood, taken after recovery from COVID-19. The chain combines TRBV7-2 with TRBJ2-1, with unresolved D. As DNA, the CDR3 is TGTGCCAGCAGCTTTCGGGCCACGGAGCCGCGTCGTAGGCAGTTCTTC. This codes for CASSFRATEPRRRQFF.